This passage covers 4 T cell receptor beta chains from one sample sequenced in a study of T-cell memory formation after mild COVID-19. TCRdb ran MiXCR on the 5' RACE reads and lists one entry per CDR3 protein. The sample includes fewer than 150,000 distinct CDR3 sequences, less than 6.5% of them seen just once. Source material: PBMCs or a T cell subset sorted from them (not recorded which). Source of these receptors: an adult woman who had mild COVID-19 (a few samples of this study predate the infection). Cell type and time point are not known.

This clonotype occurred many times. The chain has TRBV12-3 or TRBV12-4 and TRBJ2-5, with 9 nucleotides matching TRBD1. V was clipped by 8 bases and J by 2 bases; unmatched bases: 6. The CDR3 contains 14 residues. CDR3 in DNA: TGTGCCAGCTGTCCGGGACAGGGACAAGAGACCCAGTACTTC. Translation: CASCPGQGQETQYF.

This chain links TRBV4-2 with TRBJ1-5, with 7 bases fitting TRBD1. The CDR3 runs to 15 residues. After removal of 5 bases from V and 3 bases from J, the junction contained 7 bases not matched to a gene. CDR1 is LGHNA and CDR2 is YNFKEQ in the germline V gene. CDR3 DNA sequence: TGTGCCAGCAGCACGGGACAGAGTAACAATCAGCCCCAGCATTTT. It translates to CASSTGQSNNQPQHF.

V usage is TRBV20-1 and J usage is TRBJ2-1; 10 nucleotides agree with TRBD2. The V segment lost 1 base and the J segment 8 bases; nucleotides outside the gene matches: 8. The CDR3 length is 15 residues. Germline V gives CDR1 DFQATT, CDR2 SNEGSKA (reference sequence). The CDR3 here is CSARVSSGRLDEQFF. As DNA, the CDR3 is TGCAGTGCTAGAGTGAGTAGCGGGAGGTTGGATGAGCAGTTCTTC.

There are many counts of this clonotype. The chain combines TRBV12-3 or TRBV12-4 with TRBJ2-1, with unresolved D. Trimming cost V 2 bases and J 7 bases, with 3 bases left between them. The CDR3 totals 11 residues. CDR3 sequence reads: CASSLSNEQFF. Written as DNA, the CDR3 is TGTGCCAGCAGTTTATCTAATGAGCAGTTCTTC.